This T cell receptor (beta chain) is from a study of blood T cell repertoires in COVID-19. Whole-study context: Samples came from the United States, Italy and Spain, spanning acute and convalescent COVID-19. PBMCs, B-cell-depleted T cells, or T cells were the source of the cDNA or gDNA that made up the material.

The germline CDR1 and CDR2 sequences are SGHRS and YFSETQ. Trimming left V 2 bases short and J 4 bases short, with 9 bases between. The CDR3 sequence is 13 residues long. TCRdb's table, derived via immunoSEQ multiplex PCR, lists solely in-frame clones and lacks some. The table lists about 180,000 clones, approximately 86% of them singletons, with around 8.6% in the top ten. V is TRBV5-1 and J is TRBJ1-2, with D maybe TRBD1 (5 bases). This TCR was recovered from a man over 45 with active or convalescent COVID-19. The sequenced sample consisted of peripheral blood. As DNA, the CDR3 is TGCGCCAGCAGCTTTGACAGTTCCTATGGCTACACCTTC. It yields the protein CASSFDSSYGYTF.